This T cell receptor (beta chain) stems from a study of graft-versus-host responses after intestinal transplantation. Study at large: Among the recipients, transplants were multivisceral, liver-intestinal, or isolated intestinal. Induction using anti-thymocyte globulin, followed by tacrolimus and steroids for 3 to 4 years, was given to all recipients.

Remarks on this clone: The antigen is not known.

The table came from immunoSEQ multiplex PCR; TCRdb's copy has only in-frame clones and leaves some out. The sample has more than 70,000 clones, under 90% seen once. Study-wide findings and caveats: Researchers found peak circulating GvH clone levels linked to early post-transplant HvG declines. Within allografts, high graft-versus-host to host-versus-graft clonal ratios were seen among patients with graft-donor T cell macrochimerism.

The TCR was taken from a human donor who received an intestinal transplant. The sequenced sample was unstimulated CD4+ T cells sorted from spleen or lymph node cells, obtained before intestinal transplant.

CDR3 region: CASSIGGINSPLHF. The CDR3 coding sequence is TGTGCCAGTAGTATCGGGGGGATTAATTCACCCCTCCACTTT. The chain uses TRBV19 and TRBJ1-6; D possibly corresponds to TRBD1 (5 bases). The length of the CDR3 is 14 residues. Trimming stripped 3 bases from V and 6 bases from J, with 9 bases between. In germline, CDR1 is LNHDA, CDR2 SQIVND (reference sequence).